A selection of T cell receptor beta chains follows, all from one sample in a study of regulatory T cells in long-lasting Graves disease. A single record per CDR3 protein comes from TCRdb applying MiXCR to the multiplex PCR reads. The sample yields 420,000 or so distinct CDR3 sequences, 16% seen once. Separately, the same data were catalogued under a study of T cells in Graves' hyperthyroidism and ophthalmopathy.

The input for sequencing was peripheral blood mononuclear cells (PBMCs), taken at new diagnosis, from a patient treated with antithyroid drugs. These receptors came from a woman younger than 35 with Graves disease. The CDR3 runs from the conserved cysteine through the conserved F or W. The order of the fields is clone size, CDR3 length, D gene, J gene, V gene, CDR3 protein, CDR3 DNA. D genes are given only for firm matches. Clone size appears in some rows only: once, few, many, or a class for an expanded clone.

size: many
length: 15
D: -
J: TRBJ1-1
V: TRBV30
CDR3: CAWSVRGGASTEAFF
DNA: TGTGCCTGGAGTGTAAGGGGGGGCGCGTCTACTGAAGCTTTCTTT

size: many
length: 13
D: -
J: TRBJ2-7
V: TRBV2
CDR3: CASSALGPYEQYF
DNA: TGTGCCAGCTCGGCTCTAGGCCCCTACGAGCAGTACTTC

size: -
length: 17
D: TRBD1
J: TRBJ2-6
V: TRBV18
CDR3: CASSLTGVPTGANVLTF
DNA: TGTGCCAGCTCACTAACAGGGGTGCCCACTGGGGCCAACGTCCTGACTTTC

size: -
length: 14
D: -
J: TRBJ1-5
V: TRBV6-1
CDR3: CASQSIRIGEPQHF
DNA: TGTGCCAGCCAATCGATAAGGATCGGGGAGCCCCAGCATTTT

size: -
length: 13
D: -
J: TRBJ1-1
V: TRBV5-6
CDR3: CASSLSSYTEAFF
DNA: TGTGCCAGCAGCTTGTCTTCGTACACTGAAGCTTTCTTT

size: -
length: 13
D: -
J: TRBJ1-5
V: TRBV6-5
CDR3: CASSYLQNQPQHF
DNA: TGTGCCAGCAGTTACCTACAGAATCAGCCCCAGCATTTT

size: -
length: 14
D: -
J: TRBJ1-1
V: TRBV5-1
CDR3: CASSLAQKNTEAFF
DNA: TGCGCCAGCAGCTTGGCGCAGAAGAACACTGAAGCTTTCTTT

size: -
length: 16
D: -
J: TRBJ1-2
V: TRBV20-1
CDR3: CSAPPGLSTGYYGYTF
DNA: TGCAGTGCCCCGCCGGGACTATCGACGGGGTACTATGGCTACACCTTC

size: many
length: 13
D: -
J: TRBJ2-3
V: TRBV20-1
CDR3: CSARDSRTDTQYF
DNA: TGCAGTGCTAGAGATTCCCGCACAGATACGCAGTATTTT

size: many
length: 16
D: TRBD2
J: TRBJ2-5
V: TRBV28
CDR3: CASSPGVAGVAETQYF
DNA: TGTGCCAGCAGCCCCGGGGTAGCGGGAGTGGCGGAGACCCAGTACTTC

size: few
length: 15
D: TRBD2
J: TRBJ2-1
V: TRBV5-1
CDR3: CASSPLAGVANEQFF
DNA: TGCGCCAGCAGCCCCCTAGCGGGAGTAGCAAATGAGCAGTTCTTC

size: few
length: 15
D: TRBD1
J: TRBJ1-6
V: TRBV6-5
CDR3: CASSSRTGVVPPLHF
DNA: TGTGCCAGCAGTTCTCGGACAGGAGTTGTGCCACCCCTCCACTTT

size: many
length: 15
D: -
J: TRBJ2-1
V: TRBV5-1
CDR3: CASSLAVATYNEQFF
DNA: TGCGCCAGCAGCTTGGCTGTGGCGACCTACAATGAGCAGTTCTTC

size: many
length: 12
D: -
J: TRBJ2-7
V: TRBV20-1
CDR3: CSARESPGEQYF
DNA: TGCAGTGCTAGAGAGTCTCCGGGGGAGCAGTACTTC

size: many
length: 15
D: -
J: TRBJ1-2
V: TRBV13
CDR3: CASSTSLTWRYGYTF
DNA: TGTGCCAGCAGCACCTCCCTAACATGGAGGTATGGCTACACCTTC

size: few
length: 15
D: -
J: TRBJ1-4
V: TRBV28
CDR3: CASSLGGTPFWQLFF
DNA: TGTGCCAGCAGTTTAGGCGGGACACCCTTTTGGCAACTGTTTTTT

size: few
length: 15
D: -
J: TRBJ2-5
V: TRBV27
CDR3: CASSLSLRGQETQYF
DNA: TGTGCCAGCAGTTTATCCTTGAGGGGCCAAGAGACCCAGTACTTC

size: many
length: 10
D: -
J: TRBJ2-1
V: TRBV20-1
CDR3: CSAAFNEQFF
DNA: TGCAGTGCAGCCTTTAATGAGCAGTTCTTC

size: -
length: 19
D: TRBD1
J: TRBJ1-1
V: TRBV19
CDR3: CASTSLRGTGEPMNTEAFF
DNA: TGTGCCAGTACCTCGCTTCGGGGGACAGGGGAGCCCATGAACACTGAAGCTTTCTTT

size: few
length: 18
D: -
J: TRBJ2-2
V: TRBV19
CDR3: CASSIVPLRSLDTGELFF
DNA: TGTGCCAGTAGTATAGTTCCACTCAGGAGCCTGGACACCGGGGAGCTGTTTTTT

size: many
length: 15
D: -
J: TRBJ2-7
V: TRBV10-3
CDR3: CAISEGDRILDEQYF
DNA: TGTGCCATCAGTGAAGGGGATCGGATCCTGGACGAGCAGTACTTC

size: many
length: 21
D: TRBD2
J: TRBJ2-1
V: TRBV28
CDR3: CASSFIIGLAGGKSSYNEQFF
DNA: TGTGCCAGCAGTTTTATAATAGGACTAGCGGGAGGAAAGAGCTCCTACAATGAGCAGTTCTTC

size: many
length: 13
D: -
J: TRBJ2-7
V: TRBV2
CDR3: CASKRQASYEQYF
DNA: TGTGCCAGCAAGCGTCAGGCGTCCTACGAGCAGTACTTC

size: many
length: 18
D: -
J: TRBJ2-1
V: TRBV7-2
CDR3: CASSLARQSLASYNEQFF
DNA: TGTGCCAGCAGCTTAGCGCGTCAGTCGTTGGCCTCCTACAATGAGCAGTTCTTC

size: many
length: 14
D: TRBD1
J: TRBJ2-7
V: TRBV5-1
CDR3: CASSLTGTGYEQYF
DNA: TGTGCCAGCAGCTTAACCGGGACAGGCTACGAGCAGTACTTC

size: many
length: 16
D: -
J: TRBJ2-5
V: TRBV5-6
CDR3: CASSFPGTAQGETQYF
DNA: TGTGCCAGCAGCTTTCCAGGGACTGCCCAAGGAGAGACCCAGTACTTC

size: -
length: 16
D: TRBD2
J: TRBJ2-2
V: TRBV7-7
CDR3: CASSLLAAGGAGELFF
DNA: TGTGCTAGCAGCCTACTTGCAGCGGGAGGGGCCGGGGAGCTGTTTTTT

size: few
length: 15
D: -
J: TRBJ2-5
V: TRBV12-3/TRBV12-4
CDR3: CASSLADQAQETQYF
DNA: TGTGCCAGCAGTTTAGCGGATCAGGCTCAAGAGACCCAGTACTTC

size: -
length: 16
D: TRBD2
J: TRBJ2-3
V: TRBV27
CDR3: CASSMGLAPSTDTQYF
DNA: TGTGCCAGCAGTATGGGACTAGCGCCTAGCACAGATACGCAGTATTTT

size: -
length: 12
D: -
J: TRBJ2-1
V: TRBV29-1
CDR3: CSVEGDTIEQFF
DNA: TGCAGCGTTGAAGGGGATACTATAGAGCAGTTCTTC

size: -
length: 17
D: -
J: TRBJ2-7
V: TRBV20-1
CDR3: CSASLDYGTIRPREQYF
DNA: TGCAGTGCTAGTTTGGACTACGGTACGATACGTCCCCGCGAGCAGTACTTC

size: -
length: 14
D: -
J: TRBJ2-5
V: TRBV7-2
CDR3: CASSSYTTRETQYF
DNA: TGTGCCAGCAGCTCATACACCACCAGGGAGACCCAGTACTTC

size: many
length: 12
D: -
J: TRBJ1-2
V: TRBV7-2
CDR3: CASSQTGYGYTF
DNA: TGTGCCAGCAGCCAAACGGGCTATGGCTACACCTTC

size: -
length: 14
D: -
J: TRBJ2-5
V: TRBV7-2
CDR3: CASSLFGQQETQYF
DNA: TGTGCCAGCAGCTTATTCGGGCAGCAAGAGACCCAGTACTTC

size: -
length: 15
D: -
J: TRBJ2-3
V: TRBV6-2/TRBV6-3
CDR3: CASSLLVGSTDTQYF
DNA: TGTGCCAGCAGTTTACTAGTGGGAAGCACAGATACGCAGTATTTT

size: many
length: 13
D: -
J: TRBJ1-2
V: TRBV5-1
CDR3: CASSFSPALGYTF
DNA: TGCGCCAGCAGCTTCAGTCCGGCGTTGGGCTACACCTTC

size: -
length: 18
D: -
J: TRBJ2-7
V: TRBV19
CDR3: CASSTQGRTTGLSYEQYF
DNA: TGTGCCAGTAGTACACAGGGTAGGACCACAGGGCTATCCTACGAGCAGTACTTC

size: many
length: 16
D: TRBD2
J: TRBJ2-6
V: TRBV6-5
CDR3: CASSYGGVDGANVLTF
DNA: TGTGCCAGCAGTTATGGGGGGGTTGATGGGGCCAACGTCCTGACTTTC

size: -
length: 15
D: -
J: TRBJ2-5
V: TRBV6-1
CDR3: CASSSRETRQETQYF
DNA: TGTGCCAGCAGTAGCAGGGAAACCCGACAAGAGACCCAGTACTTC

size: many
length: 17
D: -
J: TRBJ2-3
V: TRBV7-8
CDR3: CASSAYRGGEGTDTQYF
DNA: TGTGCCAGCAGCGCCTACAGGGGAGGTGAAGGCACAGATACGCAGTATTTT

size: -
length: 15
D: -
J: TRBJ2-1
V: TRBV7-9
CDR3: CASSPAGTRSDEQFF
DNA: TGTGCCAGCAGCCCAGCCGGGACCAGATCCGATGAGCAGTTCTTC

size: many
length: 13
D: -
J: TRBJ2-1
V: TRBV7-2
CDR3: CASSYSRNNEQFF
DNA: TGTGCCAGCAGCTACTCACGGAACAATGAGCAGTTCTTC

size: many
length: 16
D: TRBD1
J: TRBJ2-5
V: TRBV28
CDR3: CASSSPRGRKQETQYF
DNA: TGTGCCAGCAGTTCCCCAAGGGGGCGGAAACAAGAGACCCAGTACTTC

size: many
length: 15
D: -
J: TRBJ2-1
V: TRBV30
CDR3: CAWSPGSSSYNEQFF
DNA: TGTGCCTGGAGCCCTGGGAGCAGCTCCTACAATGAGCAGTTCTTC

size: many
length: 15
D: TRBD1
J: TRBJ2-1
V: TRBV12-3/TRBV12-4
CDR3: CASTPDRVVVNEQFF
DNA: TGTGCCAGCACCCCCGACAGGGTCGTTGTCAATGAGCAGTTCTTC

size: many
length: 14
D: -
J: TRBJ1-5
V: TRBV6-1
CDR3: CASGERASNQPQHF
DNA: TGTGCCAGCGGGGAGAGGGCTAGCAATCAGCCCCAGCATTTT

size: few
length: 12
D: -
J: TRBJ2-7
V: TRBV6-1
CDR3: CASSIFGYEQYF
DNA: TGTGCCAGCAGTATCTTCGGCTACGAGCAGTACTTC

size: many
length: 13
D: -
J: TRBJ2-7
V: TRBV7-8
CDR3: CASSLSAALEQYF
DNA: TGTGCCAGCAGCTTATCCGCAGCTCTAGAGCAGTACTTC

size: many
length: 18
D: TRBD2
J: TRBJ2-2
V: TRBV12-3/TRBV12-4
CDR3: CASSFPPPGLAQTGELFF
DNA: TGTGCCAGCAGTTTCCCCCCCCCCGGACTAGCGCAAACCGGGGAGCTGTTTTTT

size: many
length: 15
D: TRBD2
J: TRBJ2-5
V: TRBV3-1
CDR3: CASSLAGGPGETQYF
DNA: TGTGCCAGCAGTTTGGCGGGAGGGCCGGGGGAGACCCAGTACTTC

size: many
length: 14
D: TRBD1
J: TRBJ1-2
V: TRBV15
CDR3: CATSRITGGFGYTF
DNA: TGTGCCACCAGCAGAATTACAGGGGGCTTTGGCTACACCTTC

size: -
length: 14
D: -
J: TRBJ2-1
V: TRBV11-2
CDR3: CASSRGFGDNEQFF
DNA: TGTGCCAGCAGCCGCGGGTTCGGGGACAATGAGCAGTTCTTC